This T cell receptor beta chain was profiled in a study of blood T cells in healthy people across ages. A J-beta primer mix and a sample-barcoded 5' primer were used in a second PCR of about 7 to 12 cycles. TCRdb redid the calling of the 5' RACE reads with MiXCR, one entry per CDR3 protein. Among roughly 900,000 distinct CDR3 sequences listed, approximately 49% were seen once. CDR3 length equals 14 residues. Trimming left V 3 bases short and J 3 bases short, with 14 bases between. Germline loops: CDR1 DFQATT, CDR2 SNEGSKA (reference sequence). This clonotype has just a few counts. The V call is TRBV20-1, the J call TRBJ1-2; perhaps TRBD1 as D (6 bases). The sequenced sample consisted of blood. The origin of this receptor is a man aged 25 to 40 in good health. The CDR3 nucleotides read TGCAGTGCTAGTTCGGGGGGCTTGGACTATGGCTACACCTTC. Its protein product is CSASSGGLDYGYTF.